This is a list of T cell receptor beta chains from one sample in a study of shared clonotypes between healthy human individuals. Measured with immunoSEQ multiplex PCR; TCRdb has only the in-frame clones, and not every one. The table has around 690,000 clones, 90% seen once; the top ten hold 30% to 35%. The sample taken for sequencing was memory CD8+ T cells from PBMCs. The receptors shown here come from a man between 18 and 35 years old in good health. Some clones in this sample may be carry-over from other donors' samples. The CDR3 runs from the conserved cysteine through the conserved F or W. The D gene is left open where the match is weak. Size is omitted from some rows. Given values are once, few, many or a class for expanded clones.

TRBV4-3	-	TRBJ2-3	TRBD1	CASSPLVGGTGDTQYF	TGCGCCAGCAGCCCCCTGGTGGGCGGGACAGGTGATACGCAGTATTTT
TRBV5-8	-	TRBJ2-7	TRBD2	CASSPGLAAAYEQYF	TGTGCCAGCAGCCCGGGACTAGCGGCCGCCTACGAGCAGTACTTC
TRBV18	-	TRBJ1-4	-	CASSPYSATNEKLFF	TGTGCCAGCTCACCATACTCTGCAACTAATGAAAAACTGTTTTTT
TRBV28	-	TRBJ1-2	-	CASSPSPGQHHYGYTF	TGTGCCAGCAGCCCCAGCCCCGGACAGCACCACTATGGCTACACCTTC
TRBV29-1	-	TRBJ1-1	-	CSVEGGMNTEAFF	TGCAGCGTTGAAGGTGGGATGAACACTGAAGCTTTCTTT
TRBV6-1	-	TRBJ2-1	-	CAYRTGSNEQFF	TGTGCCTATCGGACGGGGTCGAATGAGCAGTTCTTC
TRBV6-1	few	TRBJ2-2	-	CASRIIPGELFF	TGTGCCAGCAGGATCATCCCCGGGGAGCTGTTTTTT
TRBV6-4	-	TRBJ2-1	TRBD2	CASSPGLAGGPAFF	TGTGCCAGCAGTCCGGGACTAGCGGGAGGGCCTGCGTTCTTC
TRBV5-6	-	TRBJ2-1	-	CASSPADDDNEQFF	TGTGCCAGCAGCCCCGCCGACGACGACAATGAGCAGTTCTTC
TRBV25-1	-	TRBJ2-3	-	CASSEYGGSSTDTQYF	TGTGCCAGCAGTGAATATGGGGGGTCTAGCACAGATACGCAGTATTTT
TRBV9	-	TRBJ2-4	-	CASSVGPLAKNIQYF	TGTGCCAGCAGCGTAGGCCCGCTAGCCAAAAACATTCAGTACTTC
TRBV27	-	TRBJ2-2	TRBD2	CASSSTLREGLLTGELFF	TGTGCCAGCAGTTCAACCCTGCGGGAGGGCCTACTCACCGGGGAGCTGTTTTTT
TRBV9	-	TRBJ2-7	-	CASSVAAGSPYEQYF	TGTGCCAGCAGCGTAGCGGCAGGCTCCCCCTACGAGCAGTACTTC
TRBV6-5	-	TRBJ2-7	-	CASSYSAKPYEQYF	TGTGCCAGCAGTTACTCGGCCAAGCCCTACGAGCAGTACTTC
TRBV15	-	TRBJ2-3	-	CATSRASEGIGDTQYF	TGTGCCACCAGCAGAGCGTCAGAGGGTATCGGAGATACGCAGTATTTT
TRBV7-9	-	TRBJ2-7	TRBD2	CASSSQRTSDYEQYF	TGTGCCAGCAGCTCACAAAGGACTAGCGACTACGAGCAGTACTTC
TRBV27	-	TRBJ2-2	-	CASSLLLAPGELFF	TGTGCCAGCAGTTTATTATTAGCCCCCGGGGAGCTGTTTTTT
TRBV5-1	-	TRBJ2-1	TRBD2	CASSIQGGDNEQFF	TGCGCCAGCAGTATCCAGGGAGGGGACAATGAGCAGTTCTTC
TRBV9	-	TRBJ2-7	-	CASSAGVEVGVGFYEQYF	TGTGCCAGCAGCGCAGGAGTGGAGGTAGGGGTAGGTTTCTACGAGCAGTACTTC
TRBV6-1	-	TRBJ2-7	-	CASIRRSYEQYF	TGTGCCAGCATACGGCGCTCCTACGAGCAGTACTTC
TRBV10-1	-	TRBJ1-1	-	CASSGAGITEAFF	TGCGCCAGCAGTGGAGCAGGGATCACTGAAGCTTTCTTT
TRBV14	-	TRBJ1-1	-	CASSHPGTSEAFF	TGTGCCAGCAGCCACCCCGGGACATCCGAAGCTTTCTTT
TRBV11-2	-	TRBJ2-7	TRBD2	CASSLAREGPYEQYF	TGTGCCAGCAGCTTAGCCCGGGAGGGCCCCTACGAGCAGTACTTC